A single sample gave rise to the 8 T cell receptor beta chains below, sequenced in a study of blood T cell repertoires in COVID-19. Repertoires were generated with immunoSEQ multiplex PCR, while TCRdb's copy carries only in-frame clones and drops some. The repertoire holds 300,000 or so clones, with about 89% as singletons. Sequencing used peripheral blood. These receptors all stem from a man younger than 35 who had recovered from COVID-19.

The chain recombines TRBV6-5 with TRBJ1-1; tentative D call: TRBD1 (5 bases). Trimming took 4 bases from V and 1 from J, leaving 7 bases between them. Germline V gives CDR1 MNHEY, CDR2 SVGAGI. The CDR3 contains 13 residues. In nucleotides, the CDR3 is TGTGCCAGCAGTTCACAGGCGAACACTGAAGCTTTCTTT. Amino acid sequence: CASSSQANTEAFF.

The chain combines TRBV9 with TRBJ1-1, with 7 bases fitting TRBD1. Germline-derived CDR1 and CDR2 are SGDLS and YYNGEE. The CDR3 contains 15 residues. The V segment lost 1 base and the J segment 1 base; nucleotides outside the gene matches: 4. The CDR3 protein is CASSVTGQPNTEAFF. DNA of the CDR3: TGTGCCAGCAGCGTAACGGGACAGCCGAACACTGAAGCTTTCTTT.

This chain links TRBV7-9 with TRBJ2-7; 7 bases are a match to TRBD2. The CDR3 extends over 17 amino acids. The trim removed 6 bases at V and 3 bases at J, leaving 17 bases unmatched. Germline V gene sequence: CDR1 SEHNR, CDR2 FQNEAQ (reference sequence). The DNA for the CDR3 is TGTGCCAGCAGTTCCAAGCGGACGTATGCGGGGGTCTACGAGCAGTACTTC. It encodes CASSSKRTYAGVYEQYF.

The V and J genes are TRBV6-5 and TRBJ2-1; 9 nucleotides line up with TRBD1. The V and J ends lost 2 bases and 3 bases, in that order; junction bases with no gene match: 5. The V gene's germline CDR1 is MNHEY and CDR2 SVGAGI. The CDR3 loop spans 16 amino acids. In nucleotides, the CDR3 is TGTGCCAGCAGTTACACGCCGGGACAGGGCTACAATGAGCAGTTCTTC. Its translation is CASSYTPGQGYNEQFF.

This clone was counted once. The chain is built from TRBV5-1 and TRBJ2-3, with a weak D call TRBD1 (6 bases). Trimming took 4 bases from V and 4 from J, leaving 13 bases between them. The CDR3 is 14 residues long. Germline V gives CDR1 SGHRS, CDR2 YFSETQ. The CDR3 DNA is TGCGCCAGCAGCCGATCACAGGGCTCAGATACGCAGTATTTT. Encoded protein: CASSRSQGSDTQYF.

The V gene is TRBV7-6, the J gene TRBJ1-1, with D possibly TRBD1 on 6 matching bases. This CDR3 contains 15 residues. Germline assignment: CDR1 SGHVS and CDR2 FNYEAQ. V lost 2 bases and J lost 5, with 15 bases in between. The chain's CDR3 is CASSLKGEGRTEAFF. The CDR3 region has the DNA TGTGCCAGCAGCTTAAAGGGGGAGGGGCGGACTGAAGCTTTCTTT.

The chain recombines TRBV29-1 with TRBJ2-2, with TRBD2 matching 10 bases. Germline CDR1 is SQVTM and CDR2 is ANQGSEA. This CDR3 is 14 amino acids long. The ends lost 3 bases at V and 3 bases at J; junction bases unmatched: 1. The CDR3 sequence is CSVDGLADTGELFF. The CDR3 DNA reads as TGCAGCGTTGACGGACTAGCGGACACCGGGGAGCTGTTTTTT.

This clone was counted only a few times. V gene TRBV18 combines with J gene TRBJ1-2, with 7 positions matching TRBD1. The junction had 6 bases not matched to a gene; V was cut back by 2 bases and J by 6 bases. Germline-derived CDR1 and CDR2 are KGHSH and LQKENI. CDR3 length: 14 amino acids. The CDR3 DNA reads TGTGCCAGCTCACCATTACAGGGGACGGATGGCTACACCTTC. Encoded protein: CASSPLQGTDGYTF. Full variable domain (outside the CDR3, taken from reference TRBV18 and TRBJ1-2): NAGVMQNPRHLVRRRGQEARLRCSPMKGHSHVYWYRQLPEEGLKFMVYLQKENIIDESGMPKERFSAEFPKEGPSILRIQQVVRGDSAAYFCASSPLQGTDGYTFGSGTRLTVV.